A single sample is the source of the 22 T cell receptor beta chains below, sequenced in a study of OX40 agonist ivuxolimab in advanced cancers. The method was immunoSEQ multiplex PCR; TCRdb's version includes in-frame clones alone and lacks a portion of them. The sample has over 55,000 clones; around 80% are singletons. Sequences were derived from CD4+ or CD8+ T cells sorted from blood, sampled in a trial of the OX40 agonist ivuxolimab. Receptors originate from an adult with an advanced solid tumor such as melanoma, head and neck, liver or kidney cancer.

The V gene is TRBV7-9, the J gene TRBJ2-6, with 7 bases that match TRBD2. CDR1 is SEHNR, CDR2 FQNEAQ, per germline (reference sequence). After removal of 5 bases from V and 1 base from J, the junction contained 8 bases not matched to a gene. This CDR3 comprises 17 residues. CDR3 region: CASSPRGDGSGANVLTF. DNA for the CDR3: TGTGCCAGCAGCCCCCGGGGGGACGGTTCTGGGGCCAACGTCCTGACTTTC.

V and J are TRBV7-9 and TRBJ1-4; D remains unclear. This CDR3 is built from 12 residues. V lost 5 bases and J 7 bases, leaving 8 bases between the germline ends. Germline CDR1 SEHNR, CDR2 FQNEAQ (reference sequence). CDR3 nucleotide sequence: TGTGCCAGCAGCCTTACGGGTGAAAAACTGTTTTTT. Amino acid sequence: CASSLTGEKLFF.

J is TRBJ1-1 and V is TRBV30; D gene ambiguous. CDR3 size: 11 residues. Germline V gene data show CDR1 as GTSNPN and CDR2 as SVGIG (reference sequence). Trimming pared 4 bases from V and 5 bases from J, leaving 8 bases between. The CDR3 sequence: CAWKIWTEAFF. CDR3 bases: TGTGCCTGGAAAATTTGGACTGAAGCTTTCTTT. Combining the CDR3 with reference TRBV30 and TRBJ1-1 gives the whole variable domain SQTIHQWPATLVQPVGSPLSLECTVEGTSNPNLYWYRQAAGRGLQLLFYSVGIGQISSEVPQNLSASRPQDRQFILSSKKLLLSDSGFYLCAWKIWTEAFFGQGTRLTVV.

The rearrangement joins TRBV11-2 to TRBJ2-7; D not resolved. The CDR3 length is 14 residues. V was trimmed by 3 bases and J by 2 bases, leaving 11 bases between them. CDR1 and CDR2 (germline): SGHAT, FQNNGV. CDR3 coding DNA: TGTGCCAGCAGCTTGCTTAATCCGCCCTACGAGCAGTACGTC. It specifies CASSLLNPPYEQYV.

In its sample, this clone is medium-sized. The chain is built from TRBV19 and TRBJ1-5; no definite D call. Germline lookup yields CDR1 LNHDA and CDR2 SQIVND (reference sequence). V was trimmed by 5 bases and J by 1 base, leaving 3 bases between them. The CDR3 spans 12 residues. Written as DNA, the CDR3 is TGTGCCAGTAGTTTCAGCAATCAGCCCCAGCATTTT. It is translated as CASSFSNQPQHF.

The rearrangement joins TRBV5-6 to TRBJ2-3; D unclear. V gave up 0 bases and J gave up 0 bases, with 2 bases separating them. The germline V gene has CDR1 SGHDT and CDR2 YYEEEE. The CDR3 contains 13 residues. The CDR3 DNA reads TGTGCCAGCAGCTTGGGTAGCACAGATACGCAGTATTTT. Translation: CASSLGSTDTQYF.

The chain employs TRBV2 and TRBJ2-5, with 11 nucleotides matching TRBD2. The last part of the DNA fits TRBJ2-7 better; the J call may be wrong. Germline CDR1 and CDR2: SNHLY and FYNNEI. The CDR3 is 14 amino acids. The CDR3 spells CASTRLAGTYEQYF. The CDR3 DNA is TGTGCCAGCACGAGACTAGCGGGAACCTACGAGCAGTACTTC.

Only one count was recorded for this clone. V is TRBV5-1 and J is TRBJ2-5; a weak D match, TRBD2 (5 bases). The CDR3 sequence is 15 residues long. V was clipped by 4 bases and J by 0 bases, with 13 bases between them. Looked up from germline, CDR1 is SGHRS and CDR2 is YFSETQ. The CDR3 coding sequence is TGCGCCAGCAGCCTGGGGAGCCCGGACCAAGAGACCCAGTACTTC. It codes for CASSLGSPDQETQYF.

The chain has TRBV7-9 and TRBJ1-3, with 9 bases identical to TRBD1. Germline V gives CDR1 SEHNR, CDR2 FQNEAQ (reference sequence). The CDR3 contains 15 residues. V shed 5 bases and J 4 bases; nucleotides not matched to a gene: 6. In DNA form, the CDR3 reads TGTGCCAGCAGCCCCGGGACAGGGAAGGGAAACACCATATATTTT. Its translation is CASSPGTGKGNTIYF.

The chain is built from TRBV5-4 and TRBJ2-3, with 12 bases aligning to TRBD2. The CDR3 totals 16 residues. Germline loops: CDR1 SGHNT, CDR2 YYREEE (reference sequence). Losses at the gene ends were 3 bases for V and 3 bases for J; bases not matched to a gene: 5. The CDR3 here is CASSYRLAGVTDTQYF. The CDR3 region has the DNA TGTGCCAGCAGCTACAGACTAGCGGGAGTGACAGATACGCAGTATTTT.

The rearrangement links TRBV2 to TRBJ2-1; D not certain. Trimming cost V 2 bases and J 5 bases, with 13 bases left between them. Germline values: CDR1 SNHLY, CDR2 FYNNEI. The CDR3 has 15 residues. The CDR3 region is CASSERGPTNNEQFF. The CDR3 DNA is TGTGCCAGCAGTGAACGAGGACCCACAAACAATGAGCAGTTCTTC.

The chain is built from TRBV9 and TRBJ2-2, with TRBD1 matching over 7 bases. V lost 4 bases to trimming and J lost 5 bases; unmatched junction nucleotides: 17. The CDR3 has 18 residues. Per the germline V gene, CDR1 is SGDLS and CDR2 is YYNGEE. The CDR3 coding sequence is TGTGCCAGCAGCTATAGTATGGTCGGCACAGGGGTGACCGGGGAGCTGTTTTTT. Protein sequence: CASSYSMVGTGVTGELFF. The variable domain in full, with the rest retrieved from reference TRBV9 and TRBJ2-2, is DSGVTQTPKHLITATGQRVTLRCSPRSGDLSVYWYQQSLDQGLQFLIQYYNGEERAKGNILERFSAQQFPDLHSELNLSSLELGDSALYFCASSYSMVGTGVTGELFFGEGSRLTVL.

The chain links TRBV9 to TRBJ2-3; TRBD1 might be the D (5 bases). The CDR3 consists of 15 residues. Between the trimmed V and J ends, which lost 4 bases and 3 bases, there was a span of 15 bases. Looked up from germline, CDR1 is SGDLS and CDR2 is YYNGEE. The CDR3 sequence is CASSKGFPGTDTQYF. CDR3 sequence (DNA): TGTGCCAGCAGCAAGGGGTTTCCAGGGACAGATACGCAGTATTTT.

J is TRBJ2-3 and V is TRBV11-3, with 10 bases that match TRBD2. The CDR3 sequence is 15 residues long. Germline V gene sequence: CDR1 SGHNT, CDR2 YENEEA. V shed 5 bases and J 2 bases; nucleotides not matched to a gene: 4. CDR3 loop: CASSNLAGDTDTQYF. As DNA, the CDR3 is TGTGCCAGCAGCAACCTAGCGGGGGACACAGATACGCAGTATTTT.

The genes are TRBV28 and TRBJ1-1; D is perhaps TRBD1 (5 bases). Trimming pared 3 bases from V and 2 bases from J, leaving 10 bases between. There are 14 residues in the CDR3. The germline CDR1 and CDR2 sequences are MDHEN and SYDVKM. This CDR3 reads CASSLGGDNTEAFF. CDR3 nucleotide sequence: TGTGCCAGCAGTTTGGGCGGGGACAACACTGAAGCTTTCTTT.

The chain has TRBV6-5 and TRBJ1-3; TRBD1 aligns across 7 bases. J lost 1 base, V lost 7 bases, and 4 bases had no gene match. The CDR3 has 14 residues. In germline, CDR1 is MNHEY, CDR2 SVGAGI. This chain's CDR3 is CASMQQGSGNTIYF. CDR3 DNA sequence: TGTGCCAGCATGCAACAGGGGTCTGGAAACACCATATATTTT.

V is TRBV11-1 and J is TRBJ2-1; 11 nucleotides align to TRBD2. J was trimmed by 0 bases and V by 4 bases; bases with no gene match: 5. Germline loops: CDR1 SGHAT, CDR2 FQDESV (reference sequence). This CDR3 has 17 amino acids. CDR3 in amino acids: CASSSGTSGSSYNEQFF. CDR3 nucleotides: TGTGCCAGCAGCTCCGGGACTAGCGGCAGCTCCTACAATGAGCAGTTCTTC.

CDR3 nucleotides: TGTGCCAGCAGTTCCCCCCTAGCGGGGGACTCCTACGAGCAGTACTTC. Translating gives CASSSPLAGDSYEQYF. The V gene is TRBV6-6, the J gene TRBJ2-5; 10 nucleotides align to TRBD2. The tail of the sequence fits TRBJ2-7 better, so the J call may be wrong. Per germline, CDR1 MNHNY and CDR2 SVGAGI (reference sequence). CDR3 length: 16 residues.

The V and J genes are TRBV7-7 and TRBJ2-1, with a possible D match to TRBD2 (6 bases). The CDR3 length is 15 residues. Looked up from germline, CDR1 is SSHAT and CDR2 is FNYEAQ (reference sequence). The ends were cut back, 5 bases at V and 10 bases at J, with 21 bases in the middle. CDR3 nucleotides: TGTGCCAGCAGCCCCGCTAGCGTCTCCCTTGGGGAGCAGTTCTTC. Its translation: CASSPASVSLGEQFF. The complete variable domain, with remaining parts taken from reference TRBV7-7 and TRBJ2-1, reads GAGVSQSPRYKVTKRGQDVTLRCDPISSHATLYWYQQALGQGPEFLTYFNYEAQPDKSGLPSDRFSAERPEGSISTLTIQRTEQRDSAMYRCASSPASVSLGEQFFGPGTRLTVL.

The CDR3: CASSQRFGNEQFF. The CDR3 nucleotides are TGTGCCAGCAGCCAGCGGTTCGGGAATGAGCAGTTCTTC. The chain uses TRBV11-3 and TRBJ2-1; the D gene is possibly TRBD2 (5 bases). Germline loops: CDR1 SGHNT, CDR2 YENEEA. There are 13 residues in the CDR3. V lost 5 bases and J lost 7, with 12 bases in between.

A few counts support this clone. DNA for the CDR3: TGTGCCAGCAGCTGGGGGTTGGGGAATGAGCAGTTCTTC. It specifies CASSWGLGNEQFF. The chain is built from TRBV7-2 and TRBJ2-1; D is tentatively TRBD1 or TRBD2 (5 bases each). Trimming pared 4 bases from V and 7 bases from J, leaving 11 bases between. CDR1 is SGHTA and CDR2 is FQGNSA in the germline V gene. The CDR3 is 13 residues long.

This chain joins TRBV7-2 and TRBJ2-7; D uncertain. Germline CDR1 SGHTA, CDR2 FQGNSA. The CDR3 is 13 residues long. V was trimmed by 1 base and J by 5 bases, leaving 9 bases between them. The CDR3 spells CASSLVQLHEQYF. The CDR3 nucleotides are TGTGCCAGCAGCTTAGTTCAGTTACACGAGCAGTACTTC.